The 17 T cell receptor beta chains given below trace back to one sample, sequenced in a study of blood T cell repertoires in COVID-19. Here immunoSEQ multiplex PCR was the method, and the copy in TCRdb shows in-frame clones only, minus some. The sample includes about 200,000 clones, approximately 80% of them seen just once. Sequencing was carried out using peripheral blood. Receptors originate from a man aged 40-49 years with acute or convalescent COVID-19.

The chain couples TRBV7-9 to TRBJ2-7; 11 nucleotides match TRBD2. The length of the CDR3 is 14 residues. Trimming at V came to 5 bases and at J to 6 bases, leaving 6 bases not matched to a gene. Germline loops: CDR1 SEHNR, CDR2 FQNEAQ (reference sequence). CDR3 sequence reads: CASSLVAGGSEQYF. The CDR3 nucleotides are TGTGCCAGCAGCCTCGTAGCGGGAGGGAGCGAGCAGTACTTC.

V is TRBV19 and J is TRBJ1-1; possible D gene TRBD1, 6 bases. This CDR3 region has 13 residues. Trimming took 6 bases from V and 1 from J, leaving 9 bases between them. Germline V lookup: CDR1 LNHDA, CDR2 SQIVND (reference sequence). CDR3 sequence reads: CASRETGNTEAFF. Written as DNA, the CDR3 is TGTGCCAGTAGGGAGACAGGGAACACTGAAGCTTTCTTT.

This chain uses TRBV10-2 with TRBJ2-7; D not certain. This CDR3 region has 12 residues. From germline, CDR1 is WSHSY and CDR2 SAAADI. V lost 5 bases and J 11 bases, leaving 16 bases between the germline ends. The CDR3 DNA is TGCGCCAGCAGTTCCGACTCCCCACGGGAGTACTTC. Translating gives CASSSDSPREYF.

The rearrangement links TRBV30 to TRBJ1-3, with 7 bases aligning to TRBD1. Germline loops: CDR1 GTSNPN, CDR2 SVGIG (reference sequence). CDR3 length equals 14 residues. V gave up 6 bases and J gave up 0 bases; unmatched junction bases: 5. The CDR3 region is CACSGGVSGNTIYF. The CDR3 DNA reads as TGTGCCTGCTCAGGGGGTGTCTCTGGAAACACCATATATTTT.

V usage is TRBV5-1 and J usage is TRBJ2-3; D may be TRBD1 (6 bases). The CDR3 runs 13 residues. Deletions cut 5 bases from V and 11 bases from J, with 18 bases between. The germline CDR1 and CDR2 sequences are SGHRS and YFSETQ. CDR3 DNA: TGCGCCAGCAGTTTTAGAACAGGGAGTGAGCAGTATTTT. It is translated as CASSFRTGSEQYF.

V is TRBV9 and J is TRBJ1-1; maybe TRBD1 (5 bases). CDR3 length equals 13 residues. Per the germline V gene, CDR1 is SGDLS and CDR2 is YYNGEE. V lost 0 bases and J lost 6, with 9 bases in between. CDR3 sequence: CASSVGTGPEAFF. The DNA for the CDR3 is TGTGCCAGCAGCGTAGGTACAGGCCCTGAAGCTTTCTTT.

The CDR3 here is CASSKSITGTQSSYEQYF. The CDR3 DNA sequence: TGTGCCAGCAGCAAGTCGATTACCGGGACTCAGAGCTCCTACGAGCAGTACTTC. The chain is built from TRBV21-1 and TRBJ2-7; the table's TRBD2 call for D was not verified on the DNA. TRBV21-1 is shown as a pseudogene. The CDR3 length is 18 residues.

The rearrangement links TRBV5-1 to TRBJ2-7, with 10 bases fitting TRBD2. CDR3 size: 17 residues. V lost 4 bases to trimming and J lost 2 bases; unmatched junction nucleotides: 12. In germline, CDR1 is SGHRS, CDR2 YFSETQ. CDR3 sequence: CASSQRPGTSETYEQYF. CDR3 DNA: TGCGCCAGCAGCCAACGACCCGGGACTAGCGAAACCTACGAGCAGTACTTC.

The chain combines TRBV5-1 with TRBJ2-2; 8 nucleotides line up with TRBD1. V trimming: 4 bases; J trimming: 6 bases; junction bases outside the gene matches: 8. Germline V gene sequence: CDR1 SGHRS, CDR2 YFSETQ. The CDR3 is 15 residues long. The CDR3 nucleotides are TGCGCCAGCAGCCCCCGCGACAGGGGTTCCGGGGAGCTGTTTTTT. Its translation is CASSPRDRGSGELFF.

This clone was counted a single time. The rearrangement joins TRBV5-1 to TRBJ2-2; maybe TRBD2 (6 bases). Deletions cut 2 bases from V and 1 base from J, with 6 bases between. The germline V gene has CDR1 SGHRS and CDR2 YFSETQ. The CDR3 runs 14 residues. CDR3 amino acids: CASSFSGNTGELFF. The CDR3 coding sequence is TGCGCCAGCAGCTTTAGCGGGAACACCGGGGAGCTGTTTTTT.

The CDR3 reads CASSLIPSGREETQYF. The CDR3 region has the DNA TGTGCCAGCAGCCTCATCCCTAGCGGGAGGGAGGAGACCCAGTACTTC. The V gene is TRBV5-5, the J gene TRBJ2-5; 12 nucleotides agree with TRBD2. This CDR3 comprises 16 residues. J lost 5 bases, V lost 4 bases, and 9 bases had no gene match. Germline V gene sequence: CDR1 SGHKS, CDR2 YYEKEE (reference sequence).

The gene calls are TRBV7-9 and TRBJ1-2, with a weak D call TRBD1 (6 bases). Germline-derived CDR1 and CDR2 are SEHNR and FQNEAQ (reference sequence). V was pared by 7 bases and J by 4 bases, with 16 bases between. The CDR3 runs to 14 residues. CDR3 in DNA: TGTGCCAGCATCGAAGGACAGCCACCCTATGGCTACACCTTC. Encoded protein: CASIEGQPPYGYTF. Full variable domain (missing parts from reference TRBV7-9 and TRBJ1-2): DTGVSQNPRHKITKRGQNVTFRCDPISEHNRLYWYRQTLGQGPEFLTYFQNEAQLEKSRLLSDRFSAERPKGSFSTLEIQRTEQGDSAMYLCASIEGQPPYGYTFGSGTRLTVV.

CDR3 DNA sequence: TGTGCCAGCAGCCGATCGACGCTAATCGGGACCGGGGAGCTGTTTTTT. It specifies CASSRSTLIGTGELFF. The chain has TRBV14 and TRBJ2-2; D is ambiguous. V gave up 4 bases and J gave up 5 bases, with 17 bases separating them. Germline lookup yields CDR1 SGHDN and CDR2 FVKESK. The CDR3 extends over 16 amino acids.

The CDR3 here is CASSQRGGEPQHF. CDR3 coding DNA: TGTGCCAGCAGCCAACGGGGTGGGGAGCCCCAGCATTTT. The gene calls are TRBV3-1 (or the pseudogene TRBV3-2) and TRBJ1-5; D call uncertain. CDR1 and CDR2 (germline): LGHDT, YNNKEL (reference sequence). Trimming stripped 2 bases from V and 8 bases from J, with 10 bases between. The CDR3 totals 13 residues.

Note on this clone: Other DNA sequences within the sample encode an identical CDR3. V is TRBV7-9 and J is TRBJ1-1; D is unclear. This CDR3 spans 13 amino acids. Germline V lookup: CDR1 SEHNR, CDR2 FQNEAQ (reference sequence). Deletions cut 5 bases from V and 5 bases from J, with 12 bases between. CDR3 region: CASSLREVTEAFF. The CDR3 coding sequence is TGTGCCAGCAGCCTCCGTGAGGTTACTGAAGCTTTCTTT. The whole variable domain, remainder taken from reference TRBV7-9 and TRBJ1-1, is DTGVSQNPRHKITKRGQNVTFRCDPISEHNRLYWYRQTLGQGPEFLTYFQNEAQLEKSRLLSDRFSAERPKGSFSTLEIQRTEQGDSAMYLCASSLREVTEAFFGQGTRLTVV.

This chain links TRBV14 with TRBJ1-1; D uncertain. Per the germline V gene, CDR1 is SGHDN and CDR2 is FVKESK. The germline V and J ends were trimmed by 0 bases and 1 base, with 12 bases remaining between them. CDR3 length: 16 amino acids. The CDR3 nucleotides read TGTGCCAGCAGCCAAGATTTCGGGGAAGGGAACACTGAAGCTTTCTTT. It translates to CASSQDFGEGNTEAFF.

The chain recombines TRBV7-2 with TRBJ1-3; TRBD1 matches 8 bases. Germline V gene sequence: CDR1 SGHTA, CDR2 FQGNSA. The ends lost 1 base at V and 0 bases at J; junction bases unmatched: 8. The CDR3 has 18 residues. For the CDR3, the DNA is TGTGCCAGCAGCTTAGGGACAGGGCCCTTGAGCTCTGGAAACACCATATATTTT. It specifies CASSLGTGPLSSGNTIYF. Together with reference TRBV7-2 and TRBJ1-3, the CDR3 gives the full variable domain: GAGVSQSPSNKVTEKGKDVELRCDPISGHTALYWYRQSLGQGLEFLIYFQGNSAPDKSGLPSDRFSAERTGGSVSTLTIQRTQQEDSAVYLCASSLGTGPLSSGNTIYFGEGSWLTVV.